This T cell receptor (beta chain) was documented in a study of T cells in localized non-small cell lung cancer. Broader study findings: Highest T cell clonality was seen in uninvolved adjacent lung, surpassing that measured in tumor.

The method was immunoSEQ multiplex PCR; TCRdb's version includes in-frame clones alone and lacks a portion of them. The sample records around 79,000 clones, around 80% being singletons. This clone has a handful of counts. Its antigen is currently unknown. Per germline, CDR1 LGHNA and CDR2 YSLEER. The V end lost 0 bases, the J end lost 9 bases, and 12 bases lay between the germline ends. This CDR3 has 15 amino acids. This TCR was sampled from a man between 40 and 70 years old with stage II squamous cell lung carcinoma. The chain joins TRBV4-3 to TRBJ1-6; maybe TRBD1 (6 bases). The source material was PBMCs, sampled before any cancer treatment. The CDR3 spells CASSQDPKGGSPLHF. The CDR3 DNA reads TGCGCCAGCAGCCAAGATCCCAAAGGGGGTTCACCCCTCCACTTT.